This TCR beta chain emerged from a study of T cell repertoires in cytomegalovirus infection. Study details: Well-studied HLA-B-restricted epitopes and recently identified HLA-C-restricted epitopes of CMV were both used in the study. Matching HLA type, along with CMV infection, was indicated by public TCR beta signatures.

TCRdb reprocessed the reads with MiXCR, giving one entry per CDR3 protein. The data hold 40,000 to 55,000 distinct CDR3 sequences, with around 18% observed a single time. From germline, CDR1 is SEHNR and CDR2 FQNEAQ (reference sequence). This CDR3 contains 15 residues. Trimming removed 5 bases at V and 5 bases at J, with 18 bases between. Study findings and constraints: HLA-C-restricted CMV clonotypes gave the most frequent clonotype in two of eight donors.

This clonotype has a count of ten or more. No antigen is known for it. This specimen consisted of CD8+ T cells from cultured PBMCs, obtained from culture after CMV antigen stimulation. The V gene is TRBV7-9, the J gene TRBJ1-2, with D maybe TRBD1 (5 bases). The receptor was isolated from a human donor in good health (CMV status not recorded). Some clones in this sample may be carry-over from other donors' samples. The CDR3 is CASSRGRGLPYGYTF. CDR3 nucleotide sequence: TGTGCCAGCAGCCGCGGAAGGGGACTTCCATATGGCTACACCTTC.